This T cell receptor beta chain emerged from a study of identical twins. Germline V CDR1 and CDR2: SEHNR, FQNEAQ (reference sequence). V dropped 3 bases and J dropped 11 bases, with 8 bases sitting between them. This CDR3 region has 12 residues. TCRdb used MiXCR to reprocess the 5' RACE reads, holding one entry per CDR3 protein. Altogether some 500,000 distinct CDR3 sequences are present, 9.6% being singletons, with the ten largest covering roughly 3%. This sample also appeared in a second study, on yellow fever vaccine responses in identical twins.

Sequencing was done on a sample of PBMCs. The chain combines TRBV7-9 with TRBJ1-6; no firm D call. This TCR was sampled from a woman aged 18-29 years in good health. CDR3 loop: CASSFSETPLHF. The DNA for the CDR3 is TGTGCCAGCAGCTTTTCAGAAACACCCCTCCACTTT.